The 22 T cell receptor beta chains below come from one sample, sequenced in a study of T cell responses to AZD1222 COVID-19 vaccine. The table came from immunoSEQ multiplex PCR; TCRdb's copy has only in-frame clones and leaves some out. The sample includes 100,000 to 150,000 clones, approximately 91% of them seen just once. This specimen was peripheral blood, taken on day 0 of AZD1222 vaccination. The receptors here all came from an adult in good health.

This chain links TRBV29-1 with TRBJ2-2, with D perhaps TRBD1 or TRBD2 (5 bases each). The CDR3 runs 14 residues. In germline, CDR1 is SQVTM, CDR2 ANQGSEA. The V and J ends lost 4 bases and 6 bases respectively, with 15 bases between them. CDR3: CSVVYVGVPGELFF. DNA for the CDR3: TGCAGCGTTGTTTACGTGGGGGTGCCCGGGGAGCTGTTTTTT.

The V call is TRBV6-5, the J call TRBJ2-3, with D tentatively TRBD2 (6 bases). The germline gives CDR1 MNHEY, CDR2 SVGAGI. V gave up 3 bases and J gave up 6 bases, with 16 bases separating them. The CDR3 runs 15 residues. The CDR3 here is CASSYRIGGRDTQYF. The CDR3 coding sequence is TGTGCCAGCAGTTATCGTATCGGGGGAAGGGATACGCAGTATTTT.

This chain links TRBV3-1 (or the pseudogene TRBV3-2) with TRBJ1-2; D gene ambiguous. CDR3 length: 14 amino acids. CDR1 and CDR2 (germline): LGHDT, YNNKEL (reference sequence). Trimming left V 4 bases short and J 7 bases short, with 16 bases between. The CDR3 region has the DNA TGTGCCAGCAGCCGAGACGTCGCGTCTTCTGGCTACACCTTC. Its translation: CASSRDVASSGYTF.

CDR3 sequence (DNA): TGTGCCAGTAGTGCCCCGGGGTTCTATGGCTACACCTTC. It specifies CASSAPGFYGYTF. V is TRBV19 and J is TRBJ1-2; unclear D gene. CDR1 is LNHDA, CDR2 SQIVND, per germline (reference sequence). Trimming removed 5 bases at V and 4 bases at J, with 11 bases between. The length of the CDR3 is 13 residues.

This chain connects TRBV10-3 to TRBJ1-6; weak D call: TRBD1 (5 bases). V lost 7 bases to trimming and J lost 6 bases, with 10 bases between them. CDR1 ENHRY and CDR2 SYGVKD come from the germline V gene. The CDR3 is 13 amino acids. CDR3 sequence reads: CAIKRGVNSPLHF. Written as DNA, the CDR3 is TGTGCCATCAAACGGGGGGTTAATTCACCCCTCCACTTT.

This clone showed up just once. The rearrangement joins TRBV11-2 to TRBJ1-5; 8 bases map to TRBD1. CDR1 is SGHAT, CDR2 FQNNGV, per germline. This CDR3 spans 14 amino acids. Trimming removed 5 bases from V and 7 bases from J; junction bases left unmatched: 7. Here the CDR3 reads CASSLGQGGQPQHF. In nucleotides, the CDR3 is TGTGCCAGCAGCCTCGGACAGGGTGGACAGCCCCAGCATTTT.

The chain recombines TRBV6-5 with TRBJ1-2; 7 bases map to TRBD1. The germline gives CDR1 MNHEY, CDR2 SVGAGI. The CDR3 loop spans 15 amino acids. J lost 3 bases, V lost 0 bases, and 4 bases had no gene match. CDR3 sequence reads: CASSYSLTGDYGYTF. CDR3 in DNA: TGTGCCAGCAGTTACTCGTTAACAGGGGACTATGGCTACACCTTC.

This sequence joins TRBV7-9 and TRBJ2-1; D ambiguous. Germline loops: CDR1 SEHNR, CDR2 FQNEAQ (reference sequence). CDR3 length equals 16 residues. Trimming took 2 bases from V and 7 from J, leaving 18 bases between them. CDR3 sequence reads: CASSLIGETEKNEQFF. The DNA for the CDR3 is TGTGCCAGCAGCTTAATTGGTGAGACGGAAAAGAATGAGCAGTTCTTC.

The rearrangement links TRBV11-2 to TRBJ1-5; D might be TRBD1 (5 bases). The CDR3 contains 17 residues. Trimming stripped 0 bases from V and 0 bases from J, with 12 bases between. Germline V lookup: CDR1 SGHAT, CDR2 FQNNGV. Here the CDR3 reads CASSLDQGGYSNQPQHF. The CDR3 bases are TGTGCCAGCAGCTTAGATCAGGGAGGGTATAGCAATCAGCCCCAGCATTTT.

The chain has TRBV5-4 and TRBJ1-1; D ambiguous. CDR3 length: 15 residues. Per the germline V gene, CDR1 is SGHNT and CDR2 is YYREEE (reference sequence). V lost 3 bases and J lost 3, with 15 bases in between. The CDR3 nucleotides read TGTGCCAGCAGCTCTTCGACCGGTGGGGACACTGAAGCTTTCTTT. Its translation: CASSSSTGGDTEAFF.

This chain links TRBV20-1 with TRBJ2-1; 7 bases align to TRBD2. The CDR3 runs 14 residues. Germline CDR1 reads DFQATT; CDR2 reads SNEGSKA (reference sequence). Germline trimming cut 3 bases from V and 4 bases from J; bases unmatched to any gene: 6. The CDR3, as DNA: TGCAGTGCTAGTACGGGGGGTTTGTACAATGAGCAGTTCTTC. Translated: CSASTGGLYNEQFF.

This chain connects TRBV29-1 to TRBJ1-2; D call uncertain. Germline loops: CDR1 SQVTM, CDR2 ANQGSEA. The CDR3 covers 12 residues. The V end lost 7 bases, the J end lost 2 bases, and 11 bases lay between the germline ends. The chain's CDR3 is CSAGDKNYGYTF. CDR3 nucleotide sequence: TGCAGCGCTGGCGACAAGAACTATGGCTACACCTTC.

This clone was detected once. The genes are TRBV5-1 and TRBJ1-1; no clear D gene. Germline CDR1 SGHRS, CDR2 YFSETQ. The CDR3 is 14 residues long. Deletions cut 5 bases from V and 2 bases from J, with 13 bases between. As DNA, the CDR3 is TGCGCCAGCAGTCAGGTTGGAGACAACACTGAAGCTTTCTTT. Encoded protein: CASSQVGDNTEAFF.

This chain uses TRBV6-5 with TRBJ1-3; no clear D gene. V lost 3 bases and J lost 0, with 9 bases in between. Germline CDR1 MNHEY, CDR2 SVGAGI. The CDR3 extends over 15 amino acids. CDR3 amino acids: CASSYERYSGNTIYF. CDR3 coding DNA: TGTGCCAGCAGTTATGAACGGTACTCTGGAAACACCATATATTTT.

This clone was counted only a few times. This sequence joins TRBV5-6 and TRBJ2-7; no definite D call. CDR3 length equals 11 residues. V was trimmed by 2 bases and J by 6 bases, leaving 6 bases between them. CDR1 is SGHDT, CDR2 YYEEEE, per germline. The CDR3 spells CASSFHTEQYF. The CDR3 DNA is TGTGCCAGCAGCTTTCATACCGAGCAGTACTTC.

The count of this clone is one. V gene TRBV5-4 combines with J gene TRBJ1-1, with 7 nucleotides matching TRBD1. V was clipped by 4 bases and J by 3 bases; unmatched bases: 9. The CDR3 has 15 amino acids. Looked up from germline, CDR1 is SGHNT and CDR2 is YYREEE (reference sequence). Here the CDR3 DNA reads TGTGCCAGCAGCGTCGACAGGGAGGTCGACACTGAAGCTTTCTTT. Amino acid sequence: CASSVDREVDTEAFF.

In regard to this clone: This same CDR3 is encoded by further DNA sequences in the sample. J is TRBJ1-6 and V is TRBV27; D is ambiguous. The CDR3 totals 13 residues. V was cut by 6 bases and J by 7 bases, with 10 bases left in between. Germline CDR1 and CDR2: MNHEY and SMNVEV (reference sequence). CDR3 protein: CASSLGGNSPLHF. The CDR3 DNA sequence: TGTGCCAGCAGCCTAGGCGGGAATTCACCCCTCCACTTT.

This clone was observed a single time. V gene TRBV4-1 combines with J gene TRBJ2-7, with TRBD2 matching 8 bases. V gave up 2 bases and J gave up 6 bases; unmatched junction bases: 9. Germline V gene sequence: CDR1 MGHRA, CDR2 YSYEKL. This CDR3 spans 15 amino acids. CDR3 residues: CASSQSGGWTSEQYF. The DNA for the CDR3 is TGCGCCAGCAGCCAATCGGGGGGGTGGACTAGCGAGCAGTACTTC.

CDR3 loop: CASSFRDLLGDTQYF. As DNA, the CDR3 is TGTGCCAGCAGCTTCCGGGACCTTCTCGGAGATACGCAGTATTTT. The chain recombines TRBV5-4 with TRBJ2-3; either TRBD1 or TRBD2 may fit D (5 bases each). Trimming stripped 2 bases from V and 5 bases from J, with 15 bases between. The CDR3 covers 15 residues. Germline V gives CDR1 SGHNT, CDR2 YYREEE (reference sequence).

The chain carries TRBV7-6 and TRBJ1-3; D not certain. The CDR3 extends over 14 amino acids. V lost 2 bases and J 2 bases, leaving 7 bases between the germline ends. The V gene's germline CDR1 is SGHVS and CDR2 FNYEAQ. CDR3 DNA sequence: TGTGCCAGCAGCTTACAGTTAACTGGAAACACCATATATTTT. Its translation is CASSLQLTGNTIYF.

This clone was counted a few times. The chain uses TRBV27 and TRBJ2-5; D unclear. With 2 bases removed from V and 5 bases from J, the gap between germline ends came to 15 bases. Germline V gene data show CDR1 as MNHEY and CDR2 as SMNVEV (reference sequence). The CDR3 has 15 residues. The CDR3 DNA reads as TGTGCCAGCAGTTTACAGACGGCCGACGGGGAGACCCAGTACTTC. Its protein product is CASSLQTADGETQYF.

The rearrangement joins TRBV6-4 to TRBJ1-4; D unresolved. The CDR3 has 14 amino acids. Germline lookup yields CDR1 MRHNA and CDR2 SNTAGT. V was trimmed by 4 bases and J by 8 bases, leaving 14 bases between them. The CDR3 nucleotides are TGTGCCAGCAGTGTAGGGAGGTCGGGAGAAAAACTGTTTTTT. Encoded protein: CASSVGRSGEKLFF.